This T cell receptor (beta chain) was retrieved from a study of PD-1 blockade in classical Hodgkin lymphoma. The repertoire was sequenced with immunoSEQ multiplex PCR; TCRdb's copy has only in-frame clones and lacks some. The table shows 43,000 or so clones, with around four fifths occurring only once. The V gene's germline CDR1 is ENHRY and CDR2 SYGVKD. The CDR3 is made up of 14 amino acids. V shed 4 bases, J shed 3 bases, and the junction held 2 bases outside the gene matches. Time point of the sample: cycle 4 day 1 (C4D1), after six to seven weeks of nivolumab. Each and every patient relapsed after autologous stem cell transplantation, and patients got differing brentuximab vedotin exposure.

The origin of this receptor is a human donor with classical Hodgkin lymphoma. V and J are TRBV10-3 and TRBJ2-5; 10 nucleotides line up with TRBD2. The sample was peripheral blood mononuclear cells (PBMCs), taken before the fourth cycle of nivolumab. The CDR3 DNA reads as TGTGCCATCAGTGTAGCGGGGGGAGAAGAGACCCAGTACTTC. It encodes CAISVAGGEETQYF.